These T cell receptor beta chains were read from a single sample in a study of T cell repertoires in cytomegalovirus infection. MiXCR was run by TCRdb on the reads, yielding one entry per CDR3 protein. The sample records around 740,000 distinct CDR3 sequences, under 40% being singletons. The sample comprised PBMCs. Receptors originate from a human donor in good health (CMV status not recorded). Some clones in this sample may be carry-over from other donors' samples. CDR3s include the opening cysteine and the closing phenylalanine or tryptophan. The D gene is left open where the match is weak.

d_call,v_call,j_call,cdr3_aa
.,TRBV27,TRBJ2-2,CVSSSHGLARTTSNTGELFF
.,TRBV27,TRBJ1-5,CASSRPHQPQHF
.,TRBV7-6,TRBJ1-1,CASSPQPNTEAFF
.,TRBV28,TRBJ1-5,CASRSRQAGNQPQHF
TRBD1,TRBV6-2/TRBV6-3,TRBJ1-4,CASRYRGSTNEKLFF
.,TRBV11-3,TRBJ1-2,CASSGARGQLRRYTF
.,TRBV10-3,TRBJ1-1,CAIRREAEAFF
TRBD1,TRBV27,TRBJ2-7,CASSLKATGGFYEQYF
.,TRBV5-1,TRBJ1-5,CASSLAGTYNQPQHF
.,TRBV7-2,TRBJ1-1,CASSPHRDRNTEAFF
.,TRBV10-3,TRBJ2-2,CAISDLSFAGEYTGELFF
TRBD2,TRBV4-1,TRBJ2-5,CASSQDGRGETQYF
.,TRBV28,TRBJ2-3,CASRTSVDTQYF
.,TRBV5-8,TRBJ1-1,CASSLRGVMNTEAFF
TRBD1,TRBV6-5,TRBJ2-5,CASSQNTGVVRETQYF
.,TRBV5-4,TRBJ2-5,CASSGSSRETQYF
.,TRBV30,TRBJ1-1,CAWISDHTEAFF
.,TRBV7-6,TRBJ2-7,CASSRRQAAYEQYF
TRBD1,TRBV28,TRBJ1-6,CASSLLIGGSNSPLHF
TRBD1,TRBV20-1,TRBJ1-1,CSVRQGRGTEAFF
.,TRBV7-3,TRBJ2-2,CASSYLQGRNTGELFF
.,TRBV7-8,TRBJ2-3,CASSFSRSSADTQYF
.,TRBV20-1,TRBJ2-7,CSASTPELMLIYEQYF
.,TRBV12-3/TRBV12-4,TRBJ1-4,CASSSPGEVKLFF
TRBD1,TRBV20-1,TRBJ1-5,CSAPDRGLRQPQHF
.,TRBV7-2,TRBJ2-3,CASSKEGEGSTDTQYF
TRBD2,TRBV15,TRBJ2-2,CATSRWEGTGTGELFF
.,TRBV14,TRBJ2-5,CASSPFNRFAQYF
.,TRBV12-3/TRBV12-4,TRBJ2-6,CASSPWGTGANVLTF
TRBD2,TRBV6-6,TRBJ2-3,CASSYGGVVDTQYF
.,TRBV27,TRBJ2-3,CASSSPLRDWLATQYF
.,TRBV20-1,TRBJ1-1,CSARDLEGRGTEAFF
.,TRBV5-1,TRBJ1-3,CASRGDQDVGNTIYF
.,TRBV7-9,TRBJ1-1,CASSLESGRGNTEAFF
.,TRBV7-6,TRBJ2-1,CASSLASRTDAYNEQFF
TRBD2,TRBV7-2,TRBJ2-7,CASSPGTSVFISYEQYF
.,TRBV6-1,TRBJ1-5,CASSEGGVSHF
.,TRBV7-9,TRBJ1-2,CASSPRLTTTAGYGYTF
.,TRBV4-1,TRBJ2-1,CASSQAPSDQNEQFF
.,TRBV10-3,TRBJ1-2,CAIQMSGGGYGYTF